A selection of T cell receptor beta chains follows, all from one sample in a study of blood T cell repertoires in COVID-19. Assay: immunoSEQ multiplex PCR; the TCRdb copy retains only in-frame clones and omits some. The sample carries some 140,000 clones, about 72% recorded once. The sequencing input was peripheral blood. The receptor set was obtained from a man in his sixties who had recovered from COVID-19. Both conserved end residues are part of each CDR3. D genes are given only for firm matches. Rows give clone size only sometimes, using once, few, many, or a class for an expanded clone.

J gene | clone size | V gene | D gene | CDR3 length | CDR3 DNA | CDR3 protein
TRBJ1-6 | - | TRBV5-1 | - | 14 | TGCGCCAGCAGCTTGGACAGTTATAATTCACCCCTCCACTTT | CASSLDSYNSPLHF
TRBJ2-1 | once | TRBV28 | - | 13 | TGTGCCAGCAGACCCAGCTCCTACAATGAGCAGTTCTTC | CASRPSSYNEQFF
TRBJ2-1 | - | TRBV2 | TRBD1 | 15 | TGTGCCAGCAGTTCCACAGGGGACCCCTACAATGAGCAGTTCTTC | CASSSTGDPYNEQFF
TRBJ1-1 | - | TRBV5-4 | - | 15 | TGTGCCAGCAGCTTGCCAGCACAGGGCGGCACTGAAGCTTTCTTT | CASSLPAQGGTEAFF
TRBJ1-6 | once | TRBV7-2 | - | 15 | TGTGCCAGCAGCTTAGAAGGGAGGGGGAATTCACCCCTCCACTTT | CASSLEGRGNSPLHF
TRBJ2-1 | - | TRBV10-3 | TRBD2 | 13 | TGTGCCATCAGCCCCGGGACTAGTCTTGAGCAGTTCTTC | CAISPGTSLEQFF
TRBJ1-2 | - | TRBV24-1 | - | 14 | TGTGCCACCAGTGATCCGGCCGGGAGCTATGGCTACACCTTC | CATSDPAGSYGYTF
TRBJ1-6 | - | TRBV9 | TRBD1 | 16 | TGTGCCAGCAGCGTAACCGGTGGGACAGGGAATTCACCCCTCCACTTT | CASSVTGGTGNSPLHF
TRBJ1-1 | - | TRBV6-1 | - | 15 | TGTGCCAGCAGACGCCCACAGGGAGAGAACACTGAAGCTTTCTTT | CASRRPQGENTEAFF
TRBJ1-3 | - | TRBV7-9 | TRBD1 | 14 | TGTGCCAGCAGCCCACCGGGACAGACAAACACCATATATTTT | CASSPPGQTNTIYF
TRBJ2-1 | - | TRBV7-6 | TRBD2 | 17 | TGTGCCAGCAGCTTGGGAAGCGGGGGGCTCTCCTACAATGAGCAGTTCTTC | CASSLGSGGLSYNEQFF
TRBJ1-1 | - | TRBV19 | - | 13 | TGTGCCAGTAGTATGACTGGTTACACTGAAGCTTTCTTT | CASSMTGYTEAFF
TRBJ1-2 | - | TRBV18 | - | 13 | TGTGCCAGCTCACGGACAGAAAACTATGGCTACACCTTC | CASSRTENYGYTF
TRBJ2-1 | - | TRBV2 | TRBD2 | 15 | TGTGCCAGCAGTGAGGGGCTAGCGGGAATTCATGAGCAGTTCTTC | CASSEGLAGIHEQFF
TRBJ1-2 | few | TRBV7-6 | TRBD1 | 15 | TGTGCCAGCAGCCCCGGGACAGGGACCCTCTATGGCTACACCTTC | CASSPGTGTLYGYTF
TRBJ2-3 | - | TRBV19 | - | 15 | TGTGCCAGTAGCCAGGGACTCCCGGGGCCAGATACGCAGTATTTT | CASSQGLPGPDTQYF
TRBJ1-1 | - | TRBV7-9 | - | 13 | TGTGCCAGCAGCTCGCGGACAAGAACTGAAGCTTTCTTT | CASSSRTRTEAFF
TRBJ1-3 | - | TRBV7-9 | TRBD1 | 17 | TGTGCCAGCAGCCCCAGAAGGGACAGCGGGCTCGGAAACACCATATATTTT | CASSPRRDSGLGNTIYF
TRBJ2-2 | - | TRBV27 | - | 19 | TGTGCCAGCAGTTTGACAGGTTTGGGATTTCTCTTGAACACCGGGGAGCTGTTTTTT | CASSLTGLGFLLNTGELFF
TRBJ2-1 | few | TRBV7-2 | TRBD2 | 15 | TGTGCCAGCAGCTTAGAAGCGGGAGAGTCATATGAGCAGTTCTTC | CASSLEAGESYEQFF
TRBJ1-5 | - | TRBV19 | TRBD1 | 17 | TGTGCCAGTAGTAAGGACAGGGGAGGTTCTGGCAATCAGCCCCAGCATTTT | CASSKDRGGSGNQPQHF
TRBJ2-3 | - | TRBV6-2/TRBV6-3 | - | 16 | TGTGCCAGCAGTGTGATCCGGGACTTGCGCACAGATACGCAGTATTTT | CASSVIRDLRTDTQYF
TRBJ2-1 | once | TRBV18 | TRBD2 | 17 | TGTGCCAGCTCACCACCGGGTAGCCTAGCGGGGAATAATGAGCAGTTCTTC | CASSPPGSLAGNNEQFF
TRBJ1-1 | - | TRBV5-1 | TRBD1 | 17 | TGCGCCAGCAGCTTGGTAGTCCAGGGGGCGGAGGGATCTGAAGCTTTCTTT | CASSLVVQGAEGSEAFF
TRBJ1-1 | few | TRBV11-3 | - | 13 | TGTGCCAGCAGCTTAAGTACTAACACTGAAGCTTTCTTT | CASSLSTNTEAFF
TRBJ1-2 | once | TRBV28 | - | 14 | TGTGCCAGCACCTGGGCAGGGGACGGAGTTGGCTACACCTTC | CASTWAGDGVGYTF
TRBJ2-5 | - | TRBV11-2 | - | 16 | TGTGCCAGCAGCTTCGAACCGGGACCGAGGGGGGGGACCCAGTACTTC | CASSFEPGPRGGTQYF
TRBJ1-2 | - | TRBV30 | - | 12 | TGTGCCTGCGGGGGACTTATTTACGGCTACACCTTC | CACGGLIYGYTF
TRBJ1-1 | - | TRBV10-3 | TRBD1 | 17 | TGTGCCATCAGTGAGTTAAGGACAGGGGTGGGGAACACTGAAGCTTTCTTT | CAISELRTGVGNTEAFF
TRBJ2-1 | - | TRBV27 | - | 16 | TGTGCCAGCAGGGGCCGAAACGGCCCCTCTCACAATGAGCAGTTCTTC | CASRGRNGPSHNEQFF
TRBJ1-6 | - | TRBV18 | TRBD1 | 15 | TGTGCCAGCTCACCAATGGGGACAGCGAATTCACCCCTCCACTTT | CASSPMGTANSPLHF
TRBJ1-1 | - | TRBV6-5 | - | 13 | TGTGCCAGCGCCCCCAGGGATAACACTGAAGCTTTCTTT | CASAPRDNTEAFF
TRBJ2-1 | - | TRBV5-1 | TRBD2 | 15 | TGCGCCAGCAGCTTGCAAACGACTAGCAACAATGAGCAGTTCTTC | CASSLQTTSNNEQFF
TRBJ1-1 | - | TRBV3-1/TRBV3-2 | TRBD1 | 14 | TGTGCCAGCAGCCAACAGGGACAGTCCACTGAAGCTTTCTTT | CASSQQGQSTEAFF
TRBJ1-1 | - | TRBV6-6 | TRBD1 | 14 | TGTGCCAGCAGTTTAAACAGGGGGCGAACTGAAGCTTTCTTT | CASSLNRGRTEAFF
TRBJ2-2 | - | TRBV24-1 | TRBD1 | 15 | TGTGCCACCAGTGCCTCGGACAGGGCGAACGGGGAGCTGTTTTTT | CATSASDRANGELFF
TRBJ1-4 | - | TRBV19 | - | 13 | TGTGCCAGTAGTCGGGGAGTGGGTGAAAAACTGTTTTTT | CASSRGVGEKLFF
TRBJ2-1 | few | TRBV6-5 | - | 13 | TGTGCCAGTCGCCCTCCGGGTTACAATGAGCAGTTCTTC | CASRPPGYNEQFF
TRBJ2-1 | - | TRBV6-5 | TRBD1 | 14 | TGTGCCAGCAGGGACAGGAGCTCCTACAATGAGCAGTTCTTC | CASRDRSSYNEQFF
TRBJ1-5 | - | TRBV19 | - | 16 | TGTGCCAGTAGTATACAGACGGGGGTCGGGAATCAGCCCCAGCATTTT | CASSIQTGVGNQPQHF